Listed here are 15 T cell receptor beta chains from one sample, sequenced in a study of T cells in Graves' hyperthyroidism and ophthalmopathy. RNA transcripts yielded amplified TCR beta CDR3 regions. Researchers ran a first-round RT-PCR on the TCR CDR3 using the HTBI primer set. TCRdb ran MiXCR on the multiplex PCR reads and lists one entry per CDR3 protein. The repertoire holds 360,000 or so distinct CDR3 sequences, with about a sixth as singletons. The specimen sequenced was blood. Receptors originate from a woman aged 40 to 50 with Graves' ophthalmopathy.

This clonotype occurred many times. V and J are TRBV6-2 or TRBV6-3 and TRBJ2-7, with 12 bases lining up with TRBD2. This CDR3 spans 13 amino acids. Germline values: CDR1 MNHEY, CDR2 SVGEGT. Trimming at V came to 5 bases and at J to 6 bases, leaving 2 bases not matched to a gene. CDR3 nucleotide sequence: TGTGCCAGCAGTCGACTAGCGGGAGTCGAGCAGTACTTC. It translates to CASSRLAGVEQYF.

This clonotype appeared many times. The rearrangement links TRBV25-1 to TRBJ1-2; no clear D. Germline assignment: CDR1 MGHDK and CDR2 SYGVNS. Deletions cut 4 bases from V and 4 bases from J, with 10 bases between. The CDR3 extends over 13 amino acids. The CDR3 sequence: CASSASTVYGYTF. DNA for the CDR3: TGTGCCAGCAGTGCCTCAACAGTCTATGGCTACACCTTC.

In this sample, this clonotype turned up many times. This chain uses TRBV27 with TRBJ2-5, with TRBD2 matching over 8 bases. This CDR3 spans 15 amino acids. Germline V gene sequence: CDR1 MNHEY, CDR2 SMNVEV (reference sequence). J was trimmed by 4 bases and V by 2 bases; bases with no gene match: 6. This CDR3 is CASSLAGGGGETQYF. CDR3 in DNA: TGTGCCAGCAGTTTAGCGGGGGGTGGGGGAGAGACCCAGTACTTC.

This clonotype was observed a handful of times. This rearrangement joins TRBV18 to TRBJ2-7, with D unclear. Looked up from germline, CDR1 is KGHSH and CDR2 is LQKENI. The CDR3 runs 15 residues. Trimming removed 2 bases from V and 2 bases from J, with 13 bases in between. The CDR3 region is CASSPSRDKTYEQYF. CDR3 nucleotides: TGTGCCAGCTCACCAAGCCGCGACAAAACCTACGAGCAGTACTTC.

There are many counts of this clonotype. CDR3 DNA: TGTGCCAGCAGTAGACGGGACACTGAAGCTTTCTTT. This encodes CASSRRDTEAFF. V usage is TRBV12-3 or TRBV12-4 and J usage is TRBJ1-1, with D hard to call. The CDR3 is 12 amino acids. V was pared by 5 bases and J by 3 bases, with 7 bases between.

In this sample, this clonotype turned up many times. This chain joins TRBV28 and TRBJ1-2; D is possibly TRBD1 (5 bases). The germline CDR1 and CDR2 sequences are MDHEN and SYDVKM. V lost 4 bases, J lost 2 bases, and 11 bases lay in between. The CDR3 is made up of 14 amino acids. CDR3 protein: CASSSGTLNYGYTF. DNA of the CDR3: TGTGCCAGCAGTTCAGGGACCCTGAACTATGGCTACACCTTC.

The CDR3 nucleotides read TGTGCCACCAGCCGACTTAGTGGCGGGCAGTACTTC. Its protein is CATSRLSGGQYF. This chain connects TRBV15 to TRBJ2-7; the D is unclear. Trimming pared 5 bases from V and 9 bases from J, leaving 14 bases between. CDR3 size: 12 residues. Germline V CDR1 and CDR2: LNHNV, YYDKDF (reference sequence). Variable domain in full (rest from reference TRBV15 and TRBJ2-7): DAMVIQNPRYQVTQFGKPVTLSCSQTLNHNVMYWYQQKSSQAPKLLFHYYDKDFNNEADTPDNFQSRRPNTSFCFLDIRSPGLGDTAMYLCATSRLSGGQYFGPGTRLTVT.

This clonotype was detected ten times or more. CDR3 amino acids: CASSLAGQIDGYTF. The CDR3 nucleotides are TGTGCCAGCAGCTTAGCGGGACAAATCGATGGCTACACCTTC. This chain uses TRBV7-9 with TRBJ1-2, with D perhaps matching TRBD1 (6 bases). This CDR3 region has 14 residues. CDR1 and CDR2 from the germline V gene are SEHNR and FQNEAQ (reference sequence). Deletions cut 0 bases from V and 6 bases from J, with 11 bases between.

This clonotype has ten or more counts. J is TRBJ1-1 and V is TRBV5-1, with a weak D call TRBD1 (6 bases). The germline V gene encodes CDR1 SGHRS and CDR2 YFSETQ. Trimming pared 3 bases from V and 8 bases from J, leaving 8 bases between. This CDR3 has 11 residues. CDR3 DNA: TGCGCCAGCAGCTACGGACAGGAAGCTTTCTTT. Translation: CASSYGQEAFF.

Many counts were recorded for this clonotype. A much larger clonotype is one base distant, so this may be a read error. V gene TRBV11-2 combines with J gene TRBJ2-7; perhaps TRBD2 as D (6 bases). Germline CDR1 and CDR2: SGHAT and FQNNGV. V lost 6 bases and J 6 bases, leaving 18 bases between the germline ends. CDR3 length: 14 residues. CDR3 in DNA: TGTGCCAGCAGTTTAACGGGGGAAGGAGGCGAGCAGTACTTC. It encodes CASSLTGEGGEQYF.

This clonotype came up many times. The chain combines TRBV20-1 with TRBJ2-3, with 8 nucleotides matching TRBD2. CDR1 DFQATT and CDR2 SNEGSKA come from the germline V gene (reference sequence). The J segment lost 6 bases and the V segment lost 0 bases, leaving 14 bases of the junction unmatched. The CDR3 loop spans 17 amino acids. CDR3 amino acids: CSARDLFMRREVDTQYF. The CDR3 DNA reads TGCAGTGCTAGAGATCTGTTCATGCGGCGGGAGGTTGATACGCAGTATTTT.

In this sample, this clonotype turned up many times. The V gene is TRBV15, the J gene TRBJ2-7, with D possibly matching TRBD2 (6 bases). Germline CDR1 and CDR2: LNHNV and YYDKDF (reference sequence). CDR3 length: 14 residues. Trimming removed 1 base from V and 5 bases from J, with 12 bases in between. The CDR3 DNA is TGTGCCACCAGCAGAGTCGGGGGAGTCGACGAGCAGTACTTC. Translated, it gives CATSRVGGVDEQYF.

This CDR3 reads CASGFQGSETQYF. The CDR3 nucleotides are TGTGCTAGTGGTTTCCAGGGGTCGGAGACCCAGTACTTC. The chain has TRBV12-5 and TRBJ2-5; maybe TRBD1 (6 bases). Trimming took 3 bases from V and 5 from J, leaving 10 bases between them. In germline, CDR1 is LGHNT, CDR2 FRNRAP. CDR3 size: 13 residues.

In its sample, this clonotype was seen many times. This rearrangement joins TRBV20-1 to TRBJ1-1; D possibly corresponds to TRBD1 (6 bases). The germline V gene has CDR1 DFQATT and CDR2 SNEGSKA (reference sequence). Trimming took off 2 bases at V and 0 bases at J, with 13 bases between the two ends. CDR3 size: 15 residues. This chain's CDR3 is CSARWTALVNTEAFF. The DNA of the CDR3 is TGCAGTGCTAGATGGACAGCTCTAGTGAACACTGAAGCTTTCTTT.

This clonotype was recorded many times. The V gene is TRBV20-1, the J gene TRBJ1-2; D gene unclear. This CDR3 region has 13 residues. The germline gives CDR1 DFQATT, CDR2 SNEGSKA (reference sequence). Trimming removed 2 bases at V and 8 bases at J, with 15 bases between. The CDR3 here is CSARITLGRGYTF. The CDR3 DNA reads as TGCAGTGCTAGAATCACCTTGGGTCGGGGCTACACCTTC.